This TCR beta chain was obtained from a study of sequential checkpoint blockade in melanoma. The wider study: After both sequences, patients received maintenance nivolumab.

The CDR3 is 13 amino acids. Trimming took off 6 bases at V and 6 bases at J, with 15 bases between the two ends. CDR1 is MNHGY and CDR2 is SAAAGT in the germline V gene. This table comes from immunoSEQ multiplex PCR, and its TCRdb copy is limited to in-frame clones, with some not included. The table includes 3,000 or so clones, approximately 18% detected once. Treatment given: randomized to nivolumab then ipilimumab (arm A) or the reverse (arm B). This chain links TRBV6-8 with TRBJ2-7, with a tentative D call TRBD2 (6 bases). Sequencing used tumor tissue (inferred from file names), obtained from a patient given nivolumab and ipilimumab in sequence. The receptor comes from a human donor with melanoma. The CDR3 nucleotides read TGTGCCAGCAGCCCCGCGGGGTCTCCCGAGCAGTACTTC. It is translated as CASSPAGSPEQYF.